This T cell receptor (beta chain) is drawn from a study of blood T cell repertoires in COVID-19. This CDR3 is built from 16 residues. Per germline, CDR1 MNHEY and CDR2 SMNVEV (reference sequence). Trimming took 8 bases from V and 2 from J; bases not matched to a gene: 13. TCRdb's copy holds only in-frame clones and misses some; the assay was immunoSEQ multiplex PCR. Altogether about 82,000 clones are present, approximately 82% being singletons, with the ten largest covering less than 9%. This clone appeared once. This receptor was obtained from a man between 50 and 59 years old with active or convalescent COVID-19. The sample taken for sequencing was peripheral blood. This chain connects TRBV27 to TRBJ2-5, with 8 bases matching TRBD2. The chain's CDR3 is CASRAPDGGGQETQYF. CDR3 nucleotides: TGTGCCAGCCGAGCCCCGGACGGGGGGGGACAAGAGACCCAGTACTTC.